This T cell receptor beta chain was captured by sequencing in a study of blood T cell repertoires in COVID-19. Study-level information: The cDNA or gDNA used as material had been derived from T cells, B-cell-depleted T cells, or PBMCs.

CDR1 is LNHDA and CDR2 is SQIVND in the germline V gene (reference sequence). Unmatched junction bases numbered 15, after V lost 6 bases and J lost 2 bases. This CDR3 region has 17 residues. Original handling: From reference gene primer amplification, estimates of nucleated cell counts were derived. Profiled with immunoSEQ multiplex PCR; TCRdb holds only in-frame clones, not every one. Clone size and V and J calls were adopted from that table, with D and trimming inferred from the DNA. The sample carries 200,000 to 250,000 clones, around 89% recorded once. The TCR originated in a man aged 25-45 years with COVID-19, enrolled during active disease. The chain links TRBV19 to TRBJ2-7; TRBD1 aligns across 8 bases. The sequenced sample consisted of peripheral blood. CDR3 bases: TGTGCCAGTAGAGGGACAGGTCGTAACCCGAAGGCCTACGAGCAGTACTTC. It codes for CASRGTGRNPKAYEQYF.